This entry is about one T cell receptor (beta chain). What it binds is unknown. The PCR made use of 60 Vbeta and 13 Jbeta primers. Data came from immunoSEQ multiplex PCR; TCRdb stores just in-frame clones and leaves some out. Here the sample spans 100,000 to 150,000 clones, 70% to 80% being singletons. This sample stems from a study of cytomegalovirus exposure and HLA in healthy donors. Findings and caveats of the study: Cytomegalovirus status was reportedly diagnosed by the classifier with high specificity and sensitivity. Per published accounts, TCR beta sequences correctly predicted the HLA-A and HLA-B alleles of most subjects.

The sequenced sample consisted of PBMCs. This TCR was recovered from a human donor in good health.

CDR3 region: CASSLGSVGPQETQYF. The CDR3 DNA is TGTGCCAGCAGCTTAGGGTCGGTGGGGCCCCAAGAGACCCAGTACTTC. The gene calls are TRBV11-2 and TRBJ2-5, with D perhaps TRBD1 (5 bases). Trimming cost V 1 base and J 1 base, with 13 bases left between them. Per germline, CDR1 SGHAT and CDR2 FQNNGV. The CDR3 consists of 16 residues.